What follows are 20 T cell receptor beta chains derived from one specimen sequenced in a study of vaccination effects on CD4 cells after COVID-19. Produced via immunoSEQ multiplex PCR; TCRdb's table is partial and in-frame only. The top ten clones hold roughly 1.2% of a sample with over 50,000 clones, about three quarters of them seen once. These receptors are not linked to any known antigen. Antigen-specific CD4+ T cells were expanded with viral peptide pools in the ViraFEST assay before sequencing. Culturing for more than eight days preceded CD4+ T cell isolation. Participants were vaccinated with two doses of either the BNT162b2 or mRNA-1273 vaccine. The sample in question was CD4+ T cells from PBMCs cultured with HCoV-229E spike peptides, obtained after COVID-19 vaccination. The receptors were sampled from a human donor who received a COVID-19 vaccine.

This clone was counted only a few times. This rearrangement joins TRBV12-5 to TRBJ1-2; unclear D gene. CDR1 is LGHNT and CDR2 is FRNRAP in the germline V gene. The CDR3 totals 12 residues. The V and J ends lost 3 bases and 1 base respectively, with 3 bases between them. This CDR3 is CASGLNNYGYTF. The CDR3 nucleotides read TGTGCTAGTGGTTTAAATAACTATGGCTACACCTTC.

The CDR3: CASSLSGAYGYTF. CDR3 in DNA: TGCGCCAGCAGCTTGTCAGGGGCCTATGGCTACACCTTC. The rearrangement joins TRBV5-1 to TRBJ1-2; tentative D call: TRBD1 (6 bases). The V end lost 1 base, the J end lost 4 bases, and 8 bases lay between the germline ends. From germline, CDR1 is SGHRS and CDR2 YFSETQ. The CDR3 totals 13 residues.

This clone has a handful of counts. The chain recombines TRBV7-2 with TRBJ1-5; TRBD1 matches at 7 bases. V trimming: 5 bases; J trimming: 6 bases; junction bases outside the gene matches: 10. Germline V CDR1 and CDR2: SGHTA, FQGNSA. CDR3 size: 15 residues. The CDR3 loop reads CASSPREGARQPQHF. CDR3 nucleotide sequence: TGTGCCAGCAGCCCACGGGAGGGGGCGCGTCAGCCCCAGCATTTT.

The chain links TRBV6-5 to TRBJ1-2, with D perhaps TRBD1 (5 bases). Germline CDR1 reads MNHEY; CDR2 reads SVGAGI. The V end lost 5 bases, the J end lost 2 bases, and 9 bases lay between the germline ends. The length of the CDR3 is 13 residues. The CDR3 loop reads CASSPGRNYGYTF. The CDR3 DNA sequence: TGTGCCAGCAGTCCGGGACGGAACTATGGCTACACCTTC.

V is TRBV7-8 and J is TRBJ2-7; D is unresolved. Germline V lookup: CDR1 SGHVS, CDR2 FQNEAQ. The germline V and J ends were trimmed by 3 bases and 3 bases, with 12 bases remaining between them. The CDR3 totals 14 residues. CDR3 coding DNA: TGTGCCAGCAGCTTTTCACCGGTGGGCTACGAGCAGTACGTC. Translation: CASSFSPVGYEQYV.

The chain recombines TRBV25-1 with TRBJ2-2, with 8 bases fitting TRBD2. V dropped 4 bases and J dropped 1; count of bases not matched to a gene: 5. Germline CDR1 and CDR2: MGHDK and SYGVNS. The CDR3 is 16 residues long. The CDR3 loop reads CASSAAGGENTGELFF. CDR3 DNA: TGTGCCAGCAGTGCCGCGGGGGGAGAGAACACCGGGGAGCTGTTTTTT.

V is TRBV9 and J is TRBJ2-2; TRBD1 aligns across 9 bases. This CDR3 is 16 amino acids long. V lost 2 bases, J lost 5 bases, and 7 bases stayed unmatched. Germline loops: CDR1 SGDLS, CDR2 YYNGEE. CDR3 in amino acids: CASSVGTGLITGELFF. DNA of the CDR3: TGTGCCAGCAGCGTGGGGACAGGGTTGATAACCGGGGAGCTGTTTTTT.

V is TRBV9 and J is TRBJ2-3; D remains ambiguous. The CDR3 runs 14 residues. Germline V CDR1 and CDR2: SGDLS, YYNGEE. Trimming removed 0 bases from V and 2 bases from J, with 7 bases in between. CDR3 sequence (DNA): TGTGCCAGCAGCGTAGATCTCGCCACAGATACGCAGTATTTT. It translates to CASSVDLATDTQYF.

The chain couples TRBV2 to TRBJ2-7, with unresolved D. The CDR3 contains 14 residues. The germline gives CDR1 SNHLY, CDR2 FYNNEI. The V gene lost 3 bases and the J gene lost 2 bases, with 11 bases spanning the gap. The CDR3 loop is CASSDLAEAYEQYV. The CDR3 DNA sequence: TGTGCCAGCAGTGATTTGGCAGAAGCCTACGAGCAGTACGTC.

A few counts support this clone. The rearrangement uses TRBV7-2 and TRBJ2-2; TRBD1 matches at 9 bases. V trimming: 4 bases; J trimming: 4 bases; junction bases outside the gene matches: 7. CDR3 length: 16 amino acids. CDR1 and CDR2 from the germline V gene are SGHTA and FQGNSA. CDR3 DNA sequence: TGTGCCAGCAGCTCAACAGGGGGCGCGGGCACCGGGGAGCTGTTTTTT. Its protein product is CASSSTGGAGTGELFF.

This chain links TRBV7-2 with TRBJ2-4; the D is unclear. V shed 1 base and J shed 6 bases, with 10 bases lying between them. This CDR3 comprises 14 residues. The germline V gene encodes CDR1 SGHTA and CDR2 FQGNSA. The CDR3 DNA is TGTGCCAGCAGCTTAGGTCCGGCCTTAAACATTCAGTACTTC. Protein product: CASSLGPALNIQYF.

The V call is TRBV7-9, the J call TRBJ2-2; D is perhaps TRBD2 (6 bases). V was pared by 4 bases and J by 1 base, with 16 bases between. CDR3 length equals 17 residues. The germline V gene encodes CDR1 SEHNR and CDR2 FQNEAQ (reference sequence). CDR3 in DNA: TGTGCCAGCAGCTCACCCGGGACTTACGGGAACACCGGGGAGCTGTTTTTT. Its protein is CASSSPGTYGNTGELFF.

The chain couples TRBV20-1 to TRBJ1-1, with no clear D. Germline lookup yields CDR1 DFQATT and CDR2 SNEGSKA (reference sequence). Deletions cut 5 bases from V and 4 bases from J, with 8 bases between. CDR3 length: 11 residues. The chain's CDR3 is CSAPEATEAFF. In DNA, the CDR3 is TGCAGTGCTCCCGAGGCCACTGAAGCTTTCTTT.

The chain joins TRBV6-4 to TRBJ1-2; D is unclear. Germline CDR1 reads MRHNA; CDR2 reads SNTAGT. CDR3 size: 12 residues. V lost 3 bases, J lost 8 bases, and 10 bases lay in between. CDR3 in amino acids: CASSEAGRGYTF. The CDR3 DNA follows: TGTGCCAGCAGTGAAGCAGGTAGAGGCTACACCTTC.

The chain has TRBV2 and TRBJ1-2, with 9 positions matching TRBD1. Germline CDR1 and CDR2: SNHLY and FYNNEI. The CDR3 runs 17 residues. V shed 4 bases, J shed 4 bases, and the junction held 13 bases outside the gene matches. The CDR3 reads CASSAPGTGMDTYGYTF. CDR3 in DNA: TGTGCCAGCAGTGCTCCCGGGACAGGGATGGACACCTATGGCTACACCTTC.

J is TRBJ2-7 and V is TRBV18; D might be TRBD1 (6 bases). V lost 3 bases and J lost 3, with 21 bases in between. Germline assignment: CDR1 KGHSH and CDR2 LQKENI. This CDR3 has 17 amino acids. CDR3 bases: TGTGCCAGCTCACCCAAGGGTATAGATCCGGACAGCTACGAGCAGTACGTC. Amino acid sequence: CASSPKGIDPDSYEQYV.

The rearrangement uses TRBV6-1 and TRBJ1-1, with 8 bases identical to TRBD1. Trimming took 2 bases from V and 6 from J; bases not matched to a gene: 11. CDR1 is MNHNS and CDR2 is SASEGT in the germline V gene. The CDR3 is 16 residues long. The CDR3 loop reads CASSERVGDRRPEAFF. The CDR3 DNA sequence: TGTGCCAGCAGTGAAAGAGTAGGGGACAGGAGACCTGAAGCTTTCTTT.

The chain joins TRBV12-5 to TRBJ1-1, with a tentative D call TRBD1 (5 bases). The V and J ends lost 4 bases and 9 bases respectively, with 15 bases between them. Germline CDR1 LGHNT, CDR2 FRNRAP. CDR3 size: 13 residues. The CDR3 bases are TGTGCTAGTGGTTCGCGAGGGGATCTACAAGCTTTCTTT. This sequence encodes CASGSRGDLQAFF.

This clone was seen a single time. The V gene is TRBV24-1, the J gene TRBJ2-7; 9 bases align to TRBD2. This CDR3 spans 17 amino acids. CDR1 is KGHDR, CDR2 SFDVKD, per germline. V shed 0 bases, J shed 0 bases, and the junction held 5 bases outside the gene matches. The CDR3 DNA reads TGTGCCACCAGTGATTTGCCTAGCGGGGTCCCCTCCTACGAGCAGTACGTC. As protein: CATSDLPSGVPSYEQYV.

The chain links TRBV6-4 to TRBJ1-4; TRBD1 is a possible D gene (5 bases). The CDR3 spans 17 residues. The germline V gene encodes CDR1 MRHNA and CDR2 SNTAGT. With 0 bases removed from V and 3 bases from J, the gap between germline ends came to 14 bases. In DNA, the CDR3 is TGTGCCAGCAGTGACTCATCCCGACGGGACGCTAATGAAAAACTGTTTTTT. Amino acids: CASSDSSRRDANEKLFF.